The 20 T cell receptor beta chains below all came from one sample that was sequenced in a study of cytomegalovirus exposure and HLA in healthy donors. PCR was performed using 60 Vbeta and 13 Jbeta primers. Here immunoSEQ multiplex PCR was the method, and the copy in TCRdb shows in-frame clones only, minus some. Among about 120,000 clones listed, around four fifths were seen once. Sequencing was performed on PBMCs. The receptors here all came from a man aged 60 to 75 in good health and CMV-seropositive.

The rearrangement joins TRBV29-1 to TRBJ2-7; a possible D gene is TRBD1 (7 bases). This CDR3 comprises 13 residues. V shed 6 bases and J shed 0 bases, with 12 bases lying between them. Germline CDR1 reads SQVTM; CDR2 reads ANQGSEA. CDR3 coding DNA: TGCAGCGTGCGGGACAGTCTCTCCTACGAGCAGTACTTC. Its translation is CSVRDSLSYEQYF.

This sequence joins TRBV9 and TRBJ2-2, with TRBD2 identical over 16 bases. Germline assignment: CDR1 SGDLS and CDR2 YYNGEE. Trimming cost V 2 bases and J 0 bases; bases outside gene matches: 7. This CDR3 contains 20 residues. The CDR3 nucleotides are TGTGCCAGCAGCGTTCGGCCGGGACTAGCGGGGGGGCCGAACACCGGGGAGCTGTTTTTT. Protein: CASSVRPGLAGGPNTGELFF.

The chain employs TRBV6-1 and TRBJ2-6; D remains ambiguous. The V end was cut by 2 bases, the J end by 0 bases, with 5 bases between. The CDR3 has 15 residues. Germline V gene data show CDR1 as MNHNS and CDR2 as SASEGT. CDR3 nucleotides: TGTGCCAGCAGTGAATGGGCCTCTGGGGCCAACGTCCTGACTTTC. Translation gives CASSEWASGANVLTF.

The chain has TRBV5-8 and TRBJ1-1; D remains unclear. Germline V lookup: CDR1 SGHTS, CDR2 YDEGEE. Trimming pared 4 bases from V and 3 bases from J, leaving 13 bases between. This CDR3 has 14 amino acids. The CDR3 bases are TGTGCCAGCAGCGCCCGGGCCGGGGACACTGAAGCTTTCTTT. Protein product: CASSARAGDTEAFF.

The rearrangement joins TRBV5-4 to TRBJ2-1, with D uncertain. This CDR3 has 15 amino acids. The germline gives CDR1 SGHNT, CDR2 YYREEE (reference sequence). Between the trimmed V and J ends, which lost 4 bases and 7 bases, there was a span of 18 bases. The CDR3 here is CASSPNHPLENEQFF. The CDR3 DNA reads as TGTGCCAGCAGCCCGAACCACCCCCTAGAGAATGAGCAGTTCTTC.

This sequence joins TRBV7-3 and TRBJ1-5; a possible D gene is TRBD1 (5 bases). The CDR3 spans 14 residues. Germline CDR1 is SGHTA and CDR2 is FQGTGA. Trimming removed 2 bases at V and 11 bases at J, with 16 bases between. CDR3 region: CASSLQGVGSAQHF. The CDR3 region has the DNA TGTGCCAGCAGCTTACAGGGTGTTGGTTCGGCCCAGCATTTT.

The CDR3 loop reads CASSLGTTPSYPGELFF. As DNA, the CDR3 is TGCGCCAGCAGCTTGGGGACAACTCCCAGTTACCCCGGGGAGCTGTTTTTT. The chain carries TRBV5-1 and TRBJ2-2; possibly TRBD1 for D (5 bases). Germline V gene lookup returns CDR1 SGHRS and CDR2 YFSETQ. The ends were cut back, 0 bases at V and 6 bases at J, with 18 bases in the middle. The CDR3 has 17 amino acids.

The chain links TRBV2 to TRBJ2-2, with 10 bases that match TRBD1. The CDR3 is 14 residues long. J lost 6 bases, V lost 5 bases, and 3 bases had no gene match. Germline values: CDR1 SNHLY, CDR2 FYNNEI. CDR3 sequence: CASSSDRGPGELFF. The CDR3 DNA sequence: TGTGCCAGCAGTTCCGACAGGGGGCCCGGGGAGCTGTTTTTT. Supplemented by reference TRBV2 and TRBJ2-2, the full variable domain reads EPEVTQTPSHQVTQMGQEVILRCVPISNHLYFYWYRQILGQKVEFLVSFYNNEISEKSEIFDDQFSVERPDGSNFTLKIRSTKLEDSAMYFCASSSDRGPGELFFGEGSRLTVL.

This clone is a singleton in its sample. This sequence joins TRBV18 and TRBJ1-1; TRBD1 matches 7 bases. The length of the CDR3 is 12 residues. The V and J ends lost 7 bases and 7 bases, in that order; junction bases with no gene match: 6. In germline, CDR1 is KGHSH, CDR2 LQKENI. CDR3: CASLGQSDEAFF. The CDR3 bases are TGTGCCAGCTTGGGACAGAGTGATGAAGCTTTCTTT. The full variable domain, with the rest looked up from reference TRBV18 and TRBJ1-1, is NAGVMQNPRHLVRRRGQEARLRCSPMKGHSHVYWYRQLPEEGLKFMVYLQKENIIDESGMPKERFSAEFPKEGPSILRIQQVVRGDSAAYFCASLGQSDEAFFGQGTRLTVV.

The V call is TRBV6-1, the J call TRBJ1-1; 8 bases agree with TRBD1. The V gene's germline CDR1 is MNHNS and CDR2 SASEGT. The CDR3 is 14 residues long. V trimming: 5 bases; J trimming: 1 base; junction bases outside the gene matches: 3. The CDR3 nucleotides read TGTGCCAGCAGTCGGACAGGGAGGAACACTGAAGCTTTCTTT. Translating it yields CASSRTGRNTEAFF.

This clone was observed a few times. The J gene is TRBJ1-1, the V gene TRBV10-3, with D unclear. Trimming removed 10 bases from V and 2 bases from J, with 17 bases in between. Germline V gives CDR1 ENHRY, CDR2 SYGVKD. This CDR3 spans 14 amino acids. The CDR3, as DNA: TGTGCCACCAAAATCGGGGTTCTCAACACTGAAGCTTTCTTT. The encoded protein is CATKIGVLNTEAFF.

The CDR3, as DNA: TGTGCCAGCAGCCGAGGGCCTAGCGGGGGACGGGCAGATACGCAGTATTTT. Its translation is CASSRGPSGGRADTQYF. The chain carries TRBV11-2 and TRBJ2-3; 10 bases are shared with TRBD2. Losses at the gene ends were 5 bases for V and 4 bases for J; bases not matched to a gene: 12. This CDR3 has 17 residues. The germline V gene encodes CDR1 SGHAT and CDR2 FQNNGV. The complete variable domain, with remaining parts taken from reference TRBV11-2 and TRBJ2-3, reads EAGVAQSPRYKIIEKRQSVAFWCNPISGHATLYWYQQILGQGPKLLIQFQNNGVVDDSQLPKDRFSAERLKGVDSTLKIQPAKLEDSAVYLCASSRGPSGGRADTQYFGPGTRLTVL.

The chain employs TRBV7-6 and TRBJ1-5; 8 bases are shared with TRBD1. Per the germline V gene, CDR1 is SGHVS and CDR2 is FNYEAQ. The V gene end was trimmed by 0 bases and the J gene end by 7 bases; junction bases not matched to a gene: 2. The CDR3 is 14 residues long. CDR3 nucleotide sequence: TGTGCCAGCAGCTTAGCGACAGGGGAGCAGCCCCAGCATTTT. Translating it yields CASSLATGEQPQHF.

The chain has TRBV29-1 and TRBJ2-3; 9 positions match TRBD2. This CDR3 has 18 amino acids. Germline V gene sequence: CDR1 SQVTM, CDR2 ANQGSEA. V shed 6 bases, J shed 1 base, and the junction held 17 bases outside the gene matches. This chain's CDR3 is CSVGKVAGEGWGTDTQYF. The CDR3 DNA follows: TGCAGCGTGGGGAAGGTAGCGGGAGAGGGGTGGGGCACAGATACGCAGTATTTT.

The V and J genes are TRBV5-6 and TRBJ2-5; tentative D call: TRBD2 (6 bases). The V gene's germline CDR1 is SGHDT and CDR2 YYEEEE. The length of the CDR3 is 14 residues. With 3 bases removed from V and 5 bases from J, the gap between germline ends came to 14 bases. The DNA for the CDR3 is TGTGCCAGCAGCTCCCAGGAGGGGCGTGAGACCCAGTACTTC. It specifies CASSSQEGRETQYF.

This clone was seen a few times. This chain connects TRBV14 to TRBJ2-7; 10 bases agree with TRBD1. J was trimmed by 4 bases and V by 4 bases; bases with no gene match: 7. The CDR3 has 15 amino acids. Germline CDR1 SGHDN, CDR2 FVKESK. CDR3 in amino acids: CASSLGGTGVYEQYF. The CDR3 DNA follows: TGTGCCAGCAGCCTTGGGGGGACAGGGGTGTACGAGCAGTACTTC.

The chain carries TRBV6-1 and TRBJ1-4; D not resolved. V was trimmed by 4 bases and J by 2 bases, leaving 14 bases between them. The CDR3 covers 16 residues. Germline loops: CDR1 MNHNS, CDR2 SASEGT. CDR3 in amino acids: CASSVRGGLTNEKLFF. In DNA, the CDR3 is TGTGCCAGCAGTGTACGAGGCGGACTCACTAATGAAAAACTGTTTTTT.

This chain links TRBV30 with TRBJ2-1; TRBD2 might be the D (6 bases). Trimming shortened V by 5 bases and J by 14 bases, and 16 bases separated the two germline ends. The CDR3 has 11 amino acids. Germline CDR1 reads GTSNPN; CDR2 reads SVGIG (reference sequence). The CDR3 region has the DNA TGTGCCTGGGCGCGGGGCCCCACGGAGTTCTTC. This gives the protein CAWARGPTEFF. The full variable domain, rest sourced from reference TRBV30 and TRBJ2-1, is SQTIHQWPATLVQPVGSPLSLECTVEGTSNPNLYWYRQAAGRGLQLLFYSVGIGQISSEVPQNLSASRPQDRQFILSSKKLLLSDSGFYLCAWARGPTEFFGPGTRLTVL.

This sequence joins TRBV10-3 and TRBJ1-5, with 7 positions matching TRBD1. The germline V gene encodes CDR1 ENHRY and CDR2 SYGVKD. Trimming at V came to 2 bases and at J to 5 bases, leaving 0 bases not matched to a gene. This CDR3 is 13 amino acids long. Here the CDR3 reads CAISETGDQPQHF. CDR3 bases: TGTGCCATCAGTGAGACAGGGGATCAGCCCCAGCATTTT.

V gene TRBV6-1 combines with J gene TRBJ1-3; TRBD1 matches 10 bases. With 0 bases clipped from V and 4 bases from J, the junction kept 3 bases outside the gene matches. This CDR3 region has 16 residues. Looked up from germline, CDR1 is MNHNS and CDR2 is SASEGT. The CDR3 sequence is CASSEASGQGGNTIYF. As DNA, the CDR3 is TGTGCCAGCAGTGAAGCCTCGGGACAGGGGGGAAACACCATATATTTT.